The 18 T cell receptor beta chains reported below all come from one sample, sequenced in a study of blood T cell repertoires in COVID-19. The data were produced by immunoSEQ multiplex PCR, yet TCRdb's version contains in-frame clones alone and is incomplete. The top ten hold 1.5% to 2% of the sample, which has more than 200,000 clones, 85% to 90% seen once. Sequenced material: PBMCs or T cells enriched from blood (not recorded which). These receptors all come from a man in his forties or fifties who had recovered from COVID-19.

The J gene is TRBJ1-3, the V gene TRBV11-2; TRBD1 aligns across 11 bases. Germline V gene sequence: CDR1 SGHAT, CDR2 FQNNGV. The CDR3 is made up of 18 amino acids. With V trimmed by 5 bases and J by 0 bases, 9 bases remained unmatched. CDR3 sequence reads: CASSVRDRGTGSGNTIYF. CDR3 DNA: TGTGCCAGCAGCGTCCGGGACAGGGGGACGGGCTCTGGAAACACCATATATTTT.

The rearrangement links TRBV14 to TRBJ2-4; 7 bases line up with TRBD1. This CDR3 has 17 residues. With 4 bases clipped from V and 0 bases from J, the junction kept 9 bases outside the gene matches. Germline values: CDR1 SGHDN, CDR2 FVKESK. CDR3 residues: CASSPRQTGLAKNIQYF. The CDR3, as DNA: TGTGCCAGCAGCCCGAGGCAGACAGGGCTAGCCAAAAACATTCAGTACTTC. The full variable domain, its missing parts supplied by reference TRBV14 and TRBJ2-4, is EAGVTQFPSHSVIEKGQTVTLRCDPISGHDNLYWYRRVMGKEIKFLLHFVKESKQDESGMPNNRFLAERTGGTYSTLKVQPAELEDSGVYFCASSPRQTGLAKNIQYFGAGTRLSVL.

The chain has TRBV19 and TRBJ1-2, with a tentative D call TRBD1 (5 bases). This CDR3 is built from 13 residues. Looked up from germline, CDR1 is LNHDA and CDR2 is SQIVND (reference sequence). The ends were cut back, 3 bases at V and 7 bases at J, with 12 bases in the middle. CDR3 in DNA: TGTGCCAGTAGTATCGACAGAAAAAGTGGCTACACCTTC. This codes for CASSIDRKSGYTF.

The chain has TRBV4-2 and TRBJ1-2; unclear D gene. Trimming shortened V by 0 bases and J by 3 bases, and 8 bases separated the two germline ends. This CDR3 region has 14 residues. Germline CDR1 LGHNA, CDR2 YNFKEQ. CDR3 coding DNA: TGTGCCAGCAGCCAAGAGACGGCGGACTATGGCTACACCTTC. Its protein product is CASSQETADYGYTF.

The chain couples TRBV11-2 to TRBJ2-7; D perhaps matches TRBD1 (5 bases). CDR3 length equals 13 residues. Germline V gene data show CDR1 as SGHAT and CDR2 as FQNNGV. Trimming cost V 5 bases and J 5 bases, with 13 bases left between them. The CDR3 sequence is CASSPTDKHEQYF. In DNA form, the CDR3 reads TGTGCCAGCAGCCCTACGGACAAGCACGAGCAGTACTTC. Full variable domain (rest looked up from reference TRBV11-2 and TRBJ2-7): EAGVAQSPRYKIIEKRQSVAFWCNPISGHATLYWYQQILGQGPKLLIQFQNNGVVDDSQLPKDRFSAERLKGVDSTLKIQPAKLEDSAVYLCASSPTDKHEQYFGPGTRLTVT.

The V gene is TRBV7-6, the J gene TRBJ1-1; D possibly corresponds to TRBD1 (5 bases). V gave up 3 bases and J gave up 3 bases, with 14 bases separating them. Germline CDR1 SGHVS, CDR2 FNYEAQ. CDR3 length: 15 residues. This CDR3 is CASSLGQGLDTEAFF. For the CDR3, the DNA is TGTGCCAGCAGCTTGGGGCAGGGCCTGGACACTGAAGCTTTCTTT.

This clone was counted once. The V gene is TRBV19, the J gene TRBJ2-3, with 7 bases lining up with TRBD2. V gave up 1 base and J gave up 6 bases; unmatched junction bases: 4. This CDR3 comprises 14 residues. Looked up from germline, CDR1 is LNHDA and CDR2 is SQIVND (reference sequence). Here the CDR3 DNA reads TGTGCCAGTAGTATAGCAAGCGGGATTGATACGCAGTATTTT. Its translation: CASSIASGIDTQYF.

V gene TRBV6-5 combines with J gene TRBJ2-7; TRBD1 agrees at 7 bases. The CDR3 has 12 residues. With 6 bases clipped from V and 5 bases from J, the junction kept 4 bases outside the gene matches. Germline V lookup: CDR1 MNHEY, CDR2 SVGAGI. The CDR3 protein is CASRRQGDEQYF. The CDR3 nucleotides read TGTGCCAGCAGGAGACAGGGAGACGAGCAGTACTTC.

The J gene is TRBJ1-5, the V gene TRBV11-2; D possibly corresponds to TRBD1 (5 bases). The CDR3 has 14 amino acids. Germline values: CDR1 SGHAT, CDR2 FQNNGV. V was pared by 5 bases and J by 7 bases, with 15 bases between. The CDR3 DNA reads TGTGCCAGCAGCCTAGTTGGGGGGAAACAGCCCCAGCATTTT. Translation gives CASSLVGGKQPQHF.

The chain combines TRBV28 with TRBJ2-4; 11 nucleotides match TRBD1. From germline, CDR1 is MDHEN and CDR2 SYDVKM. V dropped 4 bases and J dropped 6; count of bases not matched to a gene: 5. This CDR3 has 15 residues. The chain's CDR3 is CASSSGTGGLNIQYF. The CDR3 DNA reads as TGTGCCAGCAGTTCCGGGACAGGGGGATTAAACATTCAGTACTTC.

This clone appeared once. The chain's CDR3 is CASSLRDNYEQYF. The CDR3 bases are TGCGCCAGCAGCCTCCGGGATAACTACGAGCAGTACTTC. The chain carries TRBV4-1 and TRBJ2-7, with D possibly TRBD2 on 5 matching bases. Per the germline V gene, CDR1 is MGHRA and CDR2 is YSYEKL. Deletions cut 4 bases from V and 3 bases from J, with 10 bases between. The length of the CDR3 is 13 residues.

The chain employs TRBV28 and TRBJ2-7, with 7 bases lining up with TRBD1. CDR3 length equals 15 residues. From germline, CDR1 is MDHEN and CDR2 SYDVKM. The ends lost 1 base at V and 9 bases at J; junction bases unmatched: 12. CDR3 region: CASSLFDRAQGGQYF. The DNA for the CDR3 is TGTGCCAGCAGTTTATTCGACAGGGCCCAAGGGGGGCAGTACTTC.

The chain is built from TRBV7-9 and TRBJ1-5; D remains ambiguous. V was shortened by 4 bases and J by 2 bases, with 9 bases between the two germline ends. This CDR3 contains 14 residues. Germline V gene lookup returns CDR1 SEHNR and CDR2 FQNEAQ (reference sequence). The CDR3 DNA reads TGTGCCAGCAGCTCCGACACGGGCAATCAGCCCCAGCATTTT. Residues: CASSSDTGNQPQHF.

The chain recombines TRBV7-2 with TRBJ2-1, with D possibly being TRBD1 (5 bases). CDR1 is SGHTA and CDR2 is FQGNSA in the germline V gene. V was pared by 5 bases and J by 6 bases, with 20 bases between. The CDR3 contains 16 residues. CDR3 nucleotides: TGTGCCAGCAGCGGGGCTTTGGGGTCAGTGATCAATGAGCAGTTCTTC. Its translation is CASSGALGSVINEQFF.

V is TRBV5-6 and J is TRBJ1-5; maybe TRBD1 (6 bases). This CDR3 is 14 amino acids long. V was pared by 2 bases and J by 10 bases, with 16 bases between. Germline CDR1 reads SGHDT; CDR2 reads YYEEEE. The CDR3 sequence: CASSLGGEGLPQHF. As DNA, the CDR3 is TGTGCCAGCAGCTTAGGGGGGGAGGGATTACCCCAGCATTTT.

This clone was picked up a small number of times. The V call is TRBV27, the J call TRBJ1-3; D call uncertain. The CDR3 loop spans 17 amino acids. Germline V lookup: CDR1 MNHEY, CDR2 SMNVEV (reference sequence). The germline V and J ends were trimmed by 9 bases and 0 bases, with 21 bases remaining between them. The CDR3 nucleotides are TGTGCCAGGGCACACCGAAGTCCCCCAAGCTCTGGAAACACCATATATTTT. Its translation is CARAHRSPPSSGNTIYF.

V is TRBV7-9 and J is TRBJ2-1; D may be TRBD1 (5 bases). This CDR3 is 13 amino acids long. V lost 10 bases and J 7 bases, leaving 17 bases between the germline ends. Germline values: CDR1 SEHNR, CDR2 FQNEAQ (reference sequence). CDR3 sequence reads: CATKGRVENEQFF. Here the CDR3 DNA reads TGTGCCACCAAGGGCAGGGTGGAGAATGAGCAGTTCTTC.

The J gene is TRBJ2-7, the V gene TRBV18, with D uncertain. Germline V gene sequence: CDR1 KGHSH, CDR2 LQKENI. With 5 bases removed from V and 2 bases from J, the gap between germline ends came to 10 bases. This CDR3 has 13 residues. The CDR3: CASSWQATYEQYF. For the CDR3, the DNA is TGTGCCAGCTCATGGCAGGCGACCTACGAGCAGTACTTC.